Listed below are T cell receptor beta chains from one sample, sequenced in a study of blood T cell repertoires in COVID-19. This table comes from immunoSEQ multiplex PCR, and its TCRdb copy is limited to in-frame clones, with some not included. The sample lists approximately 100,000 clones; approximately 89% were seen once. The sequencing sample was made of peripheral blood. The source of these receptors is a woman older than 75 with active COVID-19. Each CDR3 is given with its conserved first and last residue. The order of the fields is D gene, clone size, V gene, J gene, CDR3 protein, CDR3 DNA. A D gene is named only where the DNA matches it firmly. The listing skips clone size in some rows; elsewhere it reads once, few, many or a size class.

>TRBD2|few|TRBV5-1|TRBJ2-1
CASSLEPSGRWGEQFF
TGCGCCAGCAGCTTGGAGCCTAGCGGGAGGTGGGGTGAGCAGTTCTTC
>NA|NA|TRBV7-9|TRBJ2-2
CASSLEEAGTGELFF
TGTGCCAGCAGCTTAGAAGAGGCGGGCACCGGGGAGCTGTTTTTT
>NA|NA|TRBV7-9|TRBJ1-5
CASSFSNQPQHF
TGTGCCAGCAGCTTTTCGAATCAGCCCCAGCATTTT
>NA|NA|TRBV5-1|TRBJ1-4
CASSLAATNEKLFF
TGCGCCAGCAGCTTGGCTGCAACTAATGAAAAACTGTTTTTT
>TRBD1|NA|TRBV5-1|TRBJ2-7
CASSLLRTGALSSYEQYF
TGCGCCAGCAGCCTTTTAAGGACAGGGGCCTTATCCTCCTACGAGCAGTACTTC
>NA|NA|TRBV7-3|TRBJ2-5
CASSLAGSGETQYF
TGTGCCAGCAGCTTAGCGGGCTCGGGAGAGACCCAGTACTTC
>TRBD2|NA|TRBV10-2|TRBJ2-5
CASREGLAGETQYF
TGCGCCAGCAGGGAGGGACTAGCGGGTGAGACCCAGTACTTC
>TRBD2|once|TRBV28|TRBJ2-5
CASRFGLAGEETQYF
TGTGCCAGCAGATTCGGACTAGCGGGAGAAGAGACCCAGTACTTC
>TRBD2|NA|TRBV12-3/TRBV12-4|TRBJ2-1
CASRASGRTEQFF
TGTGCCAGCAGGGCTAGCGGGAGGACTGAGCAGTTCTTC
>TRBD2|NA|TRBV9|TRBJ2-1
CASSVALAGVPNEQFF
TGTGCCAGCAGCGTTGCCCTAGCGGGAGTTCCTAATGAGCAGTTCTTC
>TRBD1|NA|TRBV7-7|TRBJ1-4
CASSLIPDRVATNEKLFF
TGTGCCAGCAGCTTAATCCCGGACAGGGTAGCAACTAATGAAAAACTGTTTTTT
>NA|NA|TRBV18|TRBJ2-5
CASSSQETQYF
TGTGCCAGCTCATCACAAGAGACCCAGTACTTC
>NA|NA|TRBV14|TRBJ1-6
CASSQGSGYSPLHF
TGTGCCAGCAGCCAGGGTTCGGGATATTCACCCCTCCACTTT
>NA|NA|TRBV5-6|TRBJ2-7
CASSFPPGWPNEQYF
TGTGCCAGCAGCTTCCCCCCGGGTTGGCCCAACGAGCAGTACTTC
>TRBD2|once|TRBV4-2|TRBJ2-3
CASSQEGLAGYTDTQYF
TGTGCCAGCAGCCAAGAAGGACTAGCGGGGTACACAGATACGCAGTATTTT
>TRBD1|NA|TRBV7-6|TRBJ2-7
CASSLAGQRDEQYF
TGTGCCAGCAGCTTAGCGGGACAGAGGGACGAGCAGTACTTC
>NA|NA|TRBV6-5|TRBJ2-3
CATRLPGTDTQYF
TGTGCCACCCGGTTACCTGGCACAGATACGCAGTATTTT
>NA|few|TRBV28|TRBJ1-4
CASSLPGRAGKEKLFF
TGTGCCAGCAGTTTACCGGGCAGGGCCGGTAAGGAAAAACTGTTTTTT
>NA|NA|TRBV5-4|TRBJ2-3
CASSSPLPDTQYF
TGTGCCAGCAGCTCCCCCCTTCCAGATACGCAGTATTTT
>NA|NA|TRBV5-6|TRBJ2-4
CASSPGSRDIQYF
TGTGCCAGCAGCCCTGGCAGTCGGGACATTCAGTACTTC
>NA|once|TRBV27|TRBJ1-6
CASSWENSPLHF
TGTGCCAGCAGTTGGGAGAATTCACCCCTCCACTTT
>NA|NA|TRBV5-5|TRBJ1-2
CASSLEQGRYGYTF
TGTGCCAGCAGCTTGGAACAGGGAAGGTATGGCTACACCTTC
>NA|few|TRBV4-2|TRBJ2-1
CASSQAVGGSSYNEQFF
TGTGCCAGCAGCCAAGCGGTTGGAGGGAGCTCCTACAATGAGCAGTTCTTC
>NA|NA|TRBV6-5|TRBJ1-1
CASNRNTEAFF
TGTGCCAGCAACAGGAACACTGAAGCTTTCTTT
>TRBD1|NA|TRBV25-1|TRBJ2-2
CASSWGTGANGELFF
TGTGCCAGCAGTTGGGGGACAGGGGCGAACGGGGAGCTGTTTTTT
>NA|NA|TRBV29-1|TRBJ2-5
CSGVRETQYF
TGCAGCGGCGTCCGTGAGACCCAGTACTTC
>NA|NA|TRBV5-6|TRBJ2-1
CASSFGPFNEQFF
TGTGCCAGCAGCTTTGGGCCTTTCAATGAGCAGTTCTTC
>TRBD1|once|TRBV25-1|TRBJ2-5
CAKDNSPGGEETQYF
TGTGCCAAGGATAACAGCCCAGGGGGCGAGGAGACCCAGTACTTC
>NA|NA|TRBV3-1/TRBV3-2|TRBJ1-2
CASSPRRDTITGYTF
TGTGCCAGCAGCCCCCGACGGGACACCATAACTGGCTACACCTTC
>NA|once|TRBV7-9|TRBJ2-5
CASSLVGETQYF
TGTGCCAGCAGCTTGGTCGGGGAGACCCAGTACTTC
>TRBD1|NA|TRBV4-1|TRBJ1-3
CASSQSFTGQGAGNTIYF
TGCGCCAGCAGCCAATCCTTTACGGGACAGGGGGCTGGAAACACCATATATTTT
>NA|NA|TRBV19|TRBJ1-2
CASSNRVGGYTF
TGTGCCAGTAGCAACAGGGTTGGCGGCTACACCTTC
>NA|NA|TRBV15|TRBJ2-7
CATSREITVTYEQYF
TGTGCCACCAGCAGAGAAATCACAGTTACCTACGAGCAGTACTTC
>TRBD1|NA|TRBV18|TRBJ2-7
CASSPIQGAIYEQYF
TGTGCCAGCTCACCTATTCAGGGGGCTATTTACGAGCAGTACTTC
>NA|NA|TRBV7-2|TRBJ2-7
CASSFGGSYEQYF
TGTGCCAGCAGCTTCGGGGGATCCTACGAGCAGTACTTC
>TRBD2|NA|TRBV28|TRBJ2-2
CASSPFQLAANTGELFF
TGTGCCAGCAGTCCATTCCAACTAGCGGCGAACACCGGGGAGCTGTTTTTT
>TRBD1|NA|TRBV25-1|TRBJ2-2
CASSEGTGGNTGELFF
TGTGCCAGCAGTGAAGGGACAGGGGGAAACACCGGGGAGCTGTTTTTT
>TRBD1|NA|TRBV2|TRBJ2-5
CASSVIDRGETQYF
TGTGCCAGCAGCGTCATCGACAGGGGGGAGACCCAGTACTTC
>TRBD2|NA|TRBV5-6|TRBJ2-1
CASSSGLASHNEQFF
TGTGCCAGCAGCTCGGGACTAGCGTCCCACAATGAGCAGTTCTTC
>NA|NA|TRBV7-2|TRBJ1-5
CASSWDWNQPQHF
TGTGCCAGCAGCTGGGACTGGAATCAGCCCCAGCATTTT
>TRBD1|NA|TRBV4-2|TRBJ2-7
CASSPDRDNEQYF
TGTGCCAGCAGCCCGGACAGGGATAACGAGCAGTACTTC